A selection of T cell receptor beta chains follows, all from one sample in a study of blood T cell repertoires in COVID-19. Profiling relied on immunoSEQ multiplex PCR, and the TCRdb table lists in-frame clones only, not all of them. Of 150,000 to 200,000 clones detected, roughly nine tenths appear once; the ten largest clones hold 3.5% to 4.5%. Sequencing used peripheral blood. These receptors all stem from a woman in her 70s with acute or convalescent COVID-19. Both conserved end residues are part of each CDR3. A D gene is named only where the DNA matches it firmly. Expanded clones are given a class, and other clones once, few, many or no size at all.

cdr3_nt cdr3_aa d_call clone_size j_call v_call
TGTGCCAGCAGTGGGTCACAGGGGAAGAGCACAGATACGCAGTATTTT CASSGSQGKSTDTQYF TRBD1 . TRBJ2-3 TRBV6-1
TGTGCCAGCAGCTTAGCCTCCAGGGTCGATGAGCAGTTCTTC CASSLASRVDEQFF . few TRBJ2-1 TRBV7-9
TGTGCCAGCAGCTTAGACGGCGGACAGGGGATTGAAGCTTTCTTT CASSLDGGQGIEAFF TRBD1 . TRBJ1-1 TRBV7-9
TGTGCCAGCAGTTACAGGGGGATTAGGGACACTGAAGCTTTCTTT CASSYRGIRDTEAFF . . TRBJ1-1 TRBV6-2/TRBV6-3
TGTGCCAGCAGTTTTTTACCTAGCGGGAGGGCCGGCACAGATACGCAGTATTTT CASSFLPSGRAGTDTQYF TRBD2 . TRBJ2-3 TRBV27
TGTGCCAGCAGCCCCACTAGGGCCAGCTCCTACAATGAGCAGTTCTTC CASSPTRASSYNEQFF . . TRBJ2-1 TRBV11-2
TGTGCCAGCAGTTTCGGCCTCGTCAGGGAATACACTGAAGCTTTCTTT CASSFGLVREYTEAFF . . TRBJ1-1 TRBV6-2/TRBV6-3
TGTGCCTGGAGTCCCGGGGACACTGAAGCTTTCTTT CAWSPGDTEAFF . . TRBJ1-1 TRBV30
TGTGCCACCTTTCGCGTTTCGGGGGATAACACTGAAGCTTTCTTT CATFRVSGDNTEAFF . . TRBJ1-1 TRBV6-5
TGTGCCAGCAGTTACACGCGGACAGGGAGAAATTCACCCCTCCACTTT CASSYTRTGRNSPLHF TRBD1 . TRBJ1-6 TRBV6-5
TGTGCCAGCAACAACCGGGACAGGGTTGGCTACGAGCAGTACTTC CASNNRDRVGYEQYF TRBD1 . TRBJ2-7 TRBV11-2
TGTGCCAGTTCCCCGTCATCAGGGGTGCCCCTCCACTTT CASSPSSGVPLHF . . TRBJ1-6 TRBV19
TGTGCCACCAGCAGAGGATCCGGGGACGAGCAGTACTTC CATSRGSGDEQYF . . TRBJ2-7 TRBV15
TGTGCCAGCTCCCTGCAGGGATCAGATCAGCCCCAGCATTTT CASSLQGSDQPQHF . . TRBJ1-5 TRBV18